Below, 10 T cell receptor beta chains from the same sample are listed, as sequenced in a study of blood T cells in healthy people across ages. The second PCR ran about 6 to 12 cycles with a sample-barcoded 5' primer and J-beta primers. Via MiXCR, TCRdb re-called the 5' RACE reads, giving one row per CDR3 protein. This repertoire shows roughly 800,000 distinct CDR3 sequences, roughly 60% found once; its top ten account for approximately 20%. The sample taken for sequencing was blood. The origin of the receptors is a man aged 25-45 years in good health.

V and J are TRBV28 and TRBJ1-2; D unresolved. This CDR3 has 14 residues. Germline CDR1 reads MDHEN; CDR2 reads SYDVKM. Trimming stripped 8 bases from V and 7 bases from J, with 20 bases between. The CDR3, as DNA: TGTGCCAGCTCCGGACGGTGGGCAATGACTGGCTACACCTTC. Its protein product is CASSGRWAMTGYTF.

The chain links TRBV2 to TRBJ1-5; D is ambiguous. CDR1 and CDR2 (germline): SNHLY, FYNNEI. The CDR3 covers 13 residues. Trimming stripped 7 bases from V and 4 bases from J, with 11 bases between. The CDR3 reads CASKSGLNQPQHF. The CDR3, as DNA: TGTGCCAGCAAATCAGGTCTAAATCAGCCCCAGCATTTT.

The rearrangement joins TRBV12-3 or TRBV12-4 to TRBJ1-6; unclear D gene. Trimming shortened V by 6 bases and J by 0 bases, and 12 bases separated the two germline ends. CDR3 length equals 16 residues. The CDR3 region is CASRAGLSSYNSPLHF. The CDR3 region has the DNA TGTGCCAGCAGAGCAGGACTGAGCTCCTATAATTCACCCCTCCACTTT.

The CDR3 DNA is TGTGCCAGCAGTTTTGCCTCAGGGACCGGCTACACCTTC. Protein product: CASSFASGTGYTF. The rearrangement joins TRBV12-3 or TRBV12-4 to TRBJ1-2; D is possibly TRBD1 (5 bases). The CDR3 runs 13 residues. V was trimmed by 3 bases and J by 8 bases, leaving 13 bases between them.

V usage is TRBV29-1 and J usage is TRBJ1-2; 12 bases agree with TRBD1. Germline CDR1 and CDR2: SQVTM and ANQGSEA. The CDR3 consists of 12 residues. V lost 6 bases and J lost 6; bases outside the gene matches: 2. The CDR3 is CSVGTGGHGYTF. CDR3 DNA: TGCAGCGTGGGGACAGGGGGCCATGGCTACACCTTC. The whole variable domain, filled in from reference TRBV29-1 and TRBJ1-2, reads SAVISQKPSRDICQRGTSLTIQCQVDSQVTMMFWYRQQPGQSLTLIATANQGSEATYESGFVIDKFPISRPNLTFSTLTVSNMSPEDSSIYLCSVGTGGHGYTFGSGTRLTVV.

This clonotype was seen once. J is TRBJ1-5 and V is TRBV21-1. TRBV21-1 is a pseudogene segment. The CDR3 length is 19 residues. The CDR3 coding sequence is TGTGCCAGCAGCAAAGTAACTGGCCCAAGGGAATGGGGTAATCAGCCCCAGCATTTT. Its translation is CASSKVTGPREWGNQPQHF.

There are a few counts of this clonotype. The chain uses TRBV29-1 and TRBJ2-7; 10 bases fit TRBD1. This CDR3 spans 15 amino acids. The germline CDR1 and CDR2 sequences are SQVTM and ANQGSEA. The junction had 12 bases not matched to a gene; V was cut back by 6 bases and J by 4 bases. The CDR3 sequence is CSVQGTGEDLYEQYF. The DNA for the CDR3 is TGCAGCGTCCAAGGGACAGGGGAGGACCTATACGAGCAGTACTTC.

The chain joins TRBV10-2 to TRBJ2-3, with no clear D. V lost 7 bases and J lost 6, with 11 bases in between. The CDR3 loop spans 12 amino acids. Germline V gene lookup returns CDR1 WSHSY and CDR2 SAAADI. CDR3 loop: CASIGSRDTQYF. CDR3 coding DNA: TGCGCCAGCATAGGTAGCCGGGATACGCAGTATTTT.

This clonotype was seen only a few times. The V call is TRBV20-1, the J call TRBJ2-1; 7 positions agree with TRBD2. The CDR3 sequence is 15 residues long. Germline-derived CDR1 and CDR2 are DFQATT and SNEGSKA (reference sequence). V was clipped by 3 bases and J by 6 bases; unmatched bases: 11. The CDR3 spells CSASRPGGGSNEQFF. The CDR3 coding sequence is TGCAGTGCTAGCCGGCCCGGGGGAGGGTCCAATGAGCAGTTCTTC.

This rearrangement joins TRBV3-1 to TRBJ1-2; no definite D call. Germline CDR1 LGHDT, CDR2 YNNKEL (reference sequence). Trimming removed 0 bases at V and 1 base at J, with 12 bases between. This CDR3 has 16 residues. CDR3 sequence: CASSQDLQLSNYGYTF. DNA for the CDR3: TGTGCCAGCAGCCAAGATTTGCAGTTAAGTAACTATGGCTACACCTTC.